This TCR beta chain originates from a study of blood T cells in healthy people across ages. General observations from the study: Estimates drawn from one million T cells were deemed to understate diversity.

Primed by a sample-barcoded 5' primer and a J-beta primer mix, a second PCR proceeded for 7 to 11 cycles. A minimum of 3 million CDR3-containing paired-end reads was obtained for each sample. MiXCR, run by TCRdb on the 5' RACE reads, gives a single entry per CDR3 protein. The profile shows 890,000 or so distinct CDR3 sequences, approximately 65% of them singletons. Germline lookup yields CDR1 ENHRY and CDR2 SYGVKD. This CDR3 is built from 16 residues. V lost 4 bases, J lost 3 bases, and 16 bases lay in between. With respect to this clonotype: Antigen unknown.

Sequenced sample: blood. The receptor was derived from a young man in good health. This chain joins TRBV10-3 and TRBJ1-5, with TRBD1 as a possible D gene (5 bases). The CDR3 DNA follows: TGTGCCATCAGTGGGGAAGGAACAGGTCTCAATCAGCCCCAGCATTTT. Protein sequence: CAISGEGTGLNQPQHF.